The 22 T cell receptor beta chains given below trace back to one sample, sequenced in a study of cytomegalovirus exposure and HLA in healthy donors listed by TCRdb under 2017. The library relied on the immunoSEQ multiplex PCR assay. Here the immuneACCESS table is served through TCRdb, limited to in-frame sequences with V and J called. Missing clones are a known gap in these copies; in checked studies unresolved V genes cover under half, and the rest lacks a known reason. The sample includes hundreds of thousands of clones, with 86% observed a single time. The top ten clones comprise roughly 0.8% of the sample. The specimen was PBMCs. These receptors all stem from a woman younger than 35 in good health and CMV-seronegative.

The rearrangement joins TRBV7-9 to TRBJ1-1; 10 nucleotides agree with TRBD1. CDR1 SEHNR and CDR2 FQNEAQ come from the germline V gene (reference sequence). The CDR3 spans 14 residues. V lost 1 base and J lost 7; bases outside the gene matches: 3. Here the CDR3 reads CASSLGQGAGEAFF. Written as DNA, the CDR3 is TGTGCCAGCAGCTTAGGACAGGGGGCAGGTGAAGCTTTCTTT.

This rearrangement joins TRBV5-1 to TRBJ2-3; 7 bases agree with TRBD1. CDR1 and CDR2 (germline): SGHRS, YFSETQ. V lost 5 bases, J lost 5 bases, and 8 bases stayed unmatched. This CDR3 has 14 amino acids. DNA of the CDR3: TGCGCCAGCAGTCCCGGACAGGCGGTAGATACGCAGTATTTT. This gives the protein CASSPGQAVDTQYF. Variable domain in full (rest from reference TRBV5-1 and TRBJ2-3): KAGVTQTPRYLIKTRGQQVTLSCSPISGHRSVSWYQQTPGQGLQFLFEYFSETQRNKGNFPGRFSGRQFSNSRSEMNVSTLELGDSALYLCASSPGQAVDTQYFGPGTRLTVL.

The chain links TRBV29-1 to TRBJ1-2, with 7 bases fitting TRBD1. The V gene's germline CDR1 is SQVTM and CDR2 ANQGSEA. V was pared by 6 bases and J by 4 bases, with 8 bases of the junction left unmatched. The CDR3 is made up of 13 amino acids. The CDR3 reads CSVTTGDSYGYTF. CDR3 DNA sequence: TGCAGCGTGACTACAGGGGATTCCTATGGCTACACCTTC.

This clone has a handful of counts. This chain connects TRBV5-1 to TRBJ1-2, with 7 bases aligning to TRBD1. The J segment lost 6 bases and the V segment lost 0 bases, leaving 5 bases of the junction unmatched. Germline-derived CDR1 and CDR2 are SGHRS and YFSETQ. The CDR3 is made up of 14 amino acids. Here the CDR3 reads CASSLAYRGDGYTF. CDR3 DNA sequence: TGCGCCAGCAGCTTGGCCTACAGGGGCGATGGCTACACCTTC.

The rearrangement uses TRBV7-8 and TRBJ2-2; 7 bases align to TRBD2. With 2 bases clipped from V and 7 bases from J, the junction kept 4 bases outside the gene matches. The CDR3 is 14 amino acids. Germline values: CDR1 SGHVS, CDR2 FQNEAQ. As DNA, the CDR3 is TGTGCCAGCAGCTTAAGCGGGAAGGGCGGGGAGCTGTTTTTT. Translation gives CASSLSGKGGELFF.

This clone was detected only once. The chain uses TRBV28 and TRBJ1-2, with 9 bases aligning to TRBD1. The CDR3 has 14 residues. Germline assignment: CDR1 MDHEN and CDR2 SYDVKM. The V segment lost 9 bases and the J segment 2 bases; nucleotides outside the gene matches: 7. The CDR3 region is CARMGQGINYGYTF. DNA of the CDR3: TGTGCCAGGATGGGACAGGGCATCAACTATGGCTACACCTTC.

This chain uses TRBV27 with TRBJ1-2; 7 positions agree with TRBD1. CDR3 size: 16 residues. The V segment lost 0 bases and the J segment 8 bases; nucleotides outside the gene matches: 12. Germline V gene lookup returns CDR1 MNHEY and CDR2 SMNVEV (reference sequence). The CDR3 reads CASSLSGKGGIGGYTF. In DNA form, the CDR3 reads TGTGCCAGCAGTTTATCCGGTAAAGGGGGCATTGGGGGCTACACCTTC.

The CDR3 sequence is CASSFLTGGTGELFF. The CDR3 DNA reads as TGTGCCAGCAGTTTTTTGACAGGGGGGACCGGGGAGCTGTTTTTT. This chain uses TRBV28 with TRBJ2-2; 9 bases align to TRBD1. This CDR3 has 15 amino acids. From germline, CDR1 is MDHEN and CDR2 SYDVKM. The junction had 4 bases not matched to a gene; V was cut back by 3 bases and J by 5 bases. The full variable domain, with the rest looked up from reference TRBV28 and TRBJ2-2, is DVKVTQSSRYLVKRTGEKVFLECVQDMDHENMFWYRQDPGLGLRLIYFSYDVKMKEKGDIPEGYSVSREKKERFSLILESASTNQTSMYLCASSFLTGGTGELFFGEGSRLTVL.

This sequence joins TRBV29-1 and TRBJ2-5, with D unresolved. Trimming took 7 bases from V and 2 from J, leaving 17 bases between them. Germline lookup yields CDR1 SQVTM and CDR2 ANQGSEA. The CDR3 loop spans 14 amino acids. The CDR3 loop reads CSAGSARPQETQYF. The CDR3 bases are TGCAGCGCCGGTTCTGCCAGGCCTCAAGAGACCCAGTACTTC.

This sequence joins TRBV9 and TRBJ1-1; 8 bases match TRBD1. The CDR3 sequence is 16 residues long. V lost 0 bases to trimming and J lost 6 bases; unmatched junction nucleotides: 10. The V gene's germline CDR1 is SGDLS and CDR2 YYNGEE. This CDR3 is CASSVDLDRAGSEAFF. The CDR3 DNA sequence: TGTGCCAGCAGCGTAGATCTGGACAGGGCAGGCTCTGAAGCTTTCTTT.

The chain couples TRBV5-1 to TRBJ1-6, with D possibly matching TRBD1 (5 bases). CDR1 is SGHRS, CDR2 YFSETQ, per germline. The CDR3 totals 16 residues. Trimming left V 1 base short and J 7 bases short, with 15 bases between. CDR3: CASSLQGSGVNSPLHF. The CDR3 DNA sequence: TGCGCCAGCAGCTTGCAGGGTTCGGGGGTCAATTCACCCCTCCACTTT. The full variable domain, rest sourced from reference TRBV5-1 and TRBJ1-6, is KAGVTQTPRYLIKTRGQQVTLSCSPISGHRSVSWYQQTPGQGLQFLFEYFSETQRNKGNFPGRFSGRQFSNSRSEMNVSTLELGDSALYLCASSLQGSGVNSPLHFGNGTRLTVT.

The J gene is TRBJ2-1, the V gene TRBV6-5, with TRBD2 identical over 12 bases. CDR3 length equals 15 residues. Germline V gives CDR1 MNHEY, CDR2 SVGAGI. V dropped 6 bases and J dropped 6; count of bases not matched to a gene: 6. The CDR3 bases are TGTGCCAGCAGGCCGACTAGCGGGAGTGGCAATGAGCAGTTCTTC. Translation: CASRPTSGSGNEQFF.

This rearrangement joins TRBV4-1 to TRBJ2-7; possible D gene TRBD1, 5 bases. V dropped 0 bases and J dropped 6 bases, with 12 bases sitting between them. The CDR3 extends over 14 amino acids. Germline CDR1 reads MGHRA; CDR2 reads YSYEKL. The DNA of the CDR3 is TGCGCCAGCAGCCAAGAGGGCAGGGCAGGCGAGCAGTACTTC. Encoded protein: CASSQEGRAGEQYF.

The V and J genes are TRBV6-1 and TRBJ2-5; the D gene is possibly TRBD2 (7 bases). Trimming cost V 4 bases and J 5 bases, with 17 bases left between them. CDR3 length: 15 residues. Germline CDR1 reads MNHNS; CDR2 reads SASEGT. The CDR3: CASSVVGGGVETQYF. The CDR3 DNA sequence: TGTGCCAGCAGTGTGGTGGGAGGGGGAGTGGAGACCCAGTACTTC.

The chain is built from TRBV2 and TRBJ2-1; 7 nucleotides match TRBD2. V gave up 6 bases and J gave up 5 bases; unmatched junction bases: 7. Germline V lookup: CDR1 SNHLY, CDR2 FYNNEI. The CDR3 length is 14 residues. The CDR3 nucleotides read TGTGCCAGCAGGTGGGGGGGGATTCACAATGAGCAGTTCTTC. Protein: CASRWGGIHNEQFF.

The rearrangement joins TRBV7-6 to TRBJ1-4, with TRBD1 matching 7 bases. The length of the CDR3 is 15 residues. Germline values: CDR1 SGHVS, CDR2 FNYEAQ. V was pared by 2 bases and J by 10 bases, with 10 bases of the junction left unmatched. The CDR3 here is CASSLLQGSQVKLFF. CDR3 nucleotides: TGTGCCAGCAGCTTACTACAGGGGAGTCAAGTAAAACTGTTTTTT.

The rearrangement joins TRBV7-9 to TRBJ1-4; TRBD1 matches 7 bases. The ends lost 3 bases at V and 5 bases at J; junction bases unmatched: 6. The CDR3 contains 15 residues. Germline CDR1 reads SEHNR; CDR2 reads FQNEAQ (reference sequence). The CDR3 loop reads CASSFQQGLNEKLFF. DNA for the CDR3: TGTGCCAGCAGCTTCCAACAGGGGTTAAATGAAAAACTGTTTTTT.

This clone was found once. This chain links TRBV7-8 with TRBJ1-4, with 8 bases aligning to TRBD1. The CDR3 runs to 17 residues. Looked up from germline, CDR1 is SGHVS and CDR2 is FQNEAQ. Losses at the gene ends were 1 base for V and 7 bases for J; bases not matched to a gene: 11. CDR3 nucleotides: TGTGCCAGCAGCTTAGGTGGACAGGGAAGTTGGAGTGAAAAACTGTTTTTT. This translates into CASSLGGQGSWSEKLFF.

The V and J genes are TRBV28 and TRBJ1-5; no firm D call. Trimming left V 4 bases short and J 0 bases short, with 10 bases between. The germline V gene encodes CDR1 MDHEN and CDR2 SYDVKM. The CDR3 is 15 residues long. The CDR3 protein is CASSSPGYSNQPQHF. For the CDR3, the DNA is TGTGCCAGCAGTTCTCCGGGTTATAGCAATCAGCCCCAGCATTTT.

This rearrangement joins TRBV2 to TRBJ1-1; D not certain. The V and J ends lost 3 bases and 3 bases respectively, with 14 bases between them. Per germline, CDR1 SNHLY and CDR2 FYNNEI. The CDR3 extends over 15 amino acids. CDR3 region: CASSEALRRDTEAFF. The CDR3 coding sequence is TGTGCCAGCAGTGAGGCCCTCCGGAGGGACACTGAAGCTTTCTTT.

This chain links TRBV15 with TRBJ2-2, with a possible D match to TRBD2 (6 bases). The CDR3 is 11 residues long. CDR1 is LNHNV and CDR2 is YYDKDF in the germline V gene (reference sequence). The CDR3 is CGTGGPGELFF. In DNA form, the CDR3 reads TGTGGGACCGGGGGTCCGGGGGAGCTGTTTTTT.

CDR3 bases: TGTGCCTGGAGTAGGCTAGCGGCCCTTTCACCCTACGAGCAGTACTTC. Translation gives CAWSRLAALSPYEQYF. The chain employs TRBV30 and TRBJ2-7; the match to TRBD2 covers 7 bases. The germline V gene has CDR1 GTSNPN and CDR2 SVGIG (reference sequence). The trim removed 2 bases at V and 2 bases at J, leaving 12 bases unmatched. CDR3 size: 16 residues.